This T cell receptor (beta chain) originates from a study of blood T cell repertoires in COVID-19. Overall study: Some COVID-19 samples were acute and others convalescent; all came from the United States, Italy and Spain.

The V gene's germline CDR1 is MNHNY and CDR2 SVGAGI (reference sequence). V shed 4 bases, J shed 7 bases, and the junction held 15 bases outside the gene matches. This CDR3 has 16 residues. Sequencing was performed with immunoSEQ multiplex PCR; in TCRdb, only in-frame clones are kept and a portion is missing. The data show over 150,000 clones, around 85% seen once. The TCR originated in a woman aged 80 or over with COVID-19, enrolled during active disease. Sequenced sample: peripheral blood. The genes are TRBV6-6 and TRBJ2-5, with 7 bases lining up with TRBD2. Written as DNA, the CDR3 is TGTGCCAGCAGTTCCACAGCGGGATCGTCCGCTGGGACCCAGTACTTC. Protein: CASSSTAGSSAGTQYF.